Listed here are 8 T cell receptor beta chains from one sample, sequenced in a study of blood T cell repertoires in COVID-19. Sequencing used immunoSEQ multiplex PCR; TCRdb keeps in-frame clones, though not all of them. The data hold around 700,000 clones, with around 90% observed a single time. Sequencing was carried out using peripheral blood. These receptors were obtained from a young woman with acute or convalescent COVID-19.

The V call is TRBV7-8, the J call TRBJ2-7; 8 bases fit TRBD1. CDR3 length equals 13 residues. Germline CDR1 is SGHVS and CDR2 is FQNEAQ. V shed 3 bases, J shed 7 bases, and the junction held 5 bases outside the gene matches. CDR3 coding DNA: TGTGCCAGCAGCTTGGACAGGGAATTGGAGCAGTACTTC. Translated: CASSLDRELEQYF.

This clone was counted once. The chain uses TRBV10-3 and TRBJ1-5; D gene uncertain. The CDR3 spans 13 residues. From germline, CDR1 is ENHRY and CDR2 SYGVKD. Trimming took 5 bases from V and 3 from J, leaving 8 bases between them. This chain's CDR3 is CAISRSSNQPQHF. CDR3 DNA sequence: TGTGCCATCAGTAGGAGTTCCAATCAGCCCCAGCATTTT.

The chain employs TRBV11-2 and TRBJ1-3; the D is unclear. This CDR3 region has 13 residues. The germline V gene encodes CDR1 SGHAT and CDR2 FQNNGV. V lost 2 bases to trimming and J lost 5 bases, with 7 bases between them. For the CDR3, the DNA is TGTGCCAGCAGCTTAAATGTTAGAAACACCATATATTTT. Translating it yields CASSLNVRNTIYF. Using reference TRBV11-2 and TRBJ1-3 for the parts outside the CDR3, the full variable domain is EAGVAQSPRYKIIEKRQSVAFWCNPISGHATLYWYQQILGQGPKLLIQFQNNGVVDDSQLPKDRFSAERLKGVDSTLKIQPAKLEDSAVYLCASSLNVRNTIYFGEGSWLTVV.

The V and J genes are TRBV5-6 and TRBJ1-2, with no clear D. V gave up 4 bases and J gave up 5 bases, with 18 bases separating them. Germline V gene data show CDR1 as SGHDT and CDR2 as YYEEEE. The CDR3 totals 15 residues. The CDR3 region is CASSLTEDRLYGYTF. The CDR3 DNA is TGTGCCAGCAGCCTAACGGAGGACCGATTATATGGCTACACCTTC.

J is TRBJ2-5 and V is TRBV4-1, with a tentative D call TRBD2 (5 bases). CDR1 and CDR2 from the germline V gene are MGHRA and YSYEKL. V was trimmed by 1 base and J by 5 bases, leaving 5 bases between them. This CDR3 is 12 amino acids long. Written as DNA, the CDR3 is TGCGCCAGCAGCCAAGGGAGGGAGACCCAGTACTTC. It is translated as CASSQGRETQYF.

CDR3 region: CASSLGAGGTTNEKLFF. DNA for the CDR3: TGTGCCAGCAGCTTGGGTGCAGGGGGCACTACTAATGAAAAACTGTTTTTT. This chain uses TRBV5-5 with TRBJ1-4; 8 bases fit TRBD1. CDR3 length: 17 residues. Germline V gives CDR1 SGHKS, CDR2 YYEKEE (reference sequence). V gave up 0 bases and J gave up 2 bases; unmatched junction bases: 6.

The chain employs TRBV5-1 and TRBJ2-7; 8 nucleotides align to TRBD1. Germline assignment: CDR1 SGHRS and CDR2 YFSETQ. The CDR3 runs to 18 residues. V lost 0 bases to trimming and J lost 0 bases; unmatched junction nucleotides: 11. The CDR3 region has the DNA TGCGCCAGCAGCTTGGGCGGGTGGAGGCAGGGGGCCTCCTACGAGCAGTACTTC. Its protein is CASSLGGWRQGASYEQYF.

For the CDR3, the DNA is TGTGCCAGCTCACCAAAGGCTCCAGGGGGGTCTGGCGAGCAGTACTTC. Amino acid sequence: CASSPKAPGGSGEQYF. The chain employs TRBV18 and TRBJ2-7; tentative D call: TRBD1 (7 bases). V lost 2 bases and J 6 bases, leaving 20 bases between the germline ends. Per the germline V gene, CDR1 is KGHSH and CDR2 is LQKENI. The CDR3 covers 16 residues.